This is a list of T cell receptor beta chains from one sample in a study of blood T cell repertoires in COVID-19. Some clones are missing from TCRdb's copy, which holds only in-frame ones; the method was immunoSEQ multiplex PCR. The table has 300,000 to 400,000 clones, approximately 81% seen once; the top ten hold approximately 1.9%. Material: PBMCs or T cells enriched from blood (not recorded which). The receptors here all came from a woman aged 25-40 years who had been exposed to COVID-19. CDR3s include the opening cysteine and the closing phenylalanine or tryptophan. The order of the fields is CDR3 DNA, CDR3 protein, clone size, J gene, D gene, V gene. A D gene is named only where the DNA matches it firmly. Clone size, where shown, is once, few, many, or a class for clones that have expanded.

cdr3_nt: TGTGCCTGGTCAAAATCGAGCGCTGAAGCTTTCTTT
cdr3_aa: CAWSKSSAEAFF
clone_size: NA
j_call: TRBJ1-1
d_call: NA
v_call: TRBV30

cdr3_nt: TGTGCCTGGAGGCGGGTCCAAGAGACCCAGTACTTC
cdr3_aa: CAWRRVQETQYF
clone_size: few
j_call: TRBJ2-5
d_call: NA
v_call: TRBV30

cdr3_nt: TGCAGCGCTCCCGGGACTGATTTGAACACTGAAGCTTTCTTT
cdr3_aa: CSAPGTDLNTEAFF
clone_size: NA
j_call: TRBJ1-1
d_call: NA
v_call: TRBV29-1

cdr3_nt: TGTGCCAGCTCCAAACCTCCGGGGGAAACTGAAGCTTTCTTT
cdr3_aa: CASSKPPGETEAFF
clone_size: NA
j_call: TRBJ1-1
d_call: NA
v_call: TRBV18

cdr3_nt: TGTGCCAGCAGTTACTCAGAGGCTGCGAACACCGGGGAGCTGTTTTTT
cdr3_aa: CASSYSEAANTGELFF
clone_size: NA
j_call: TRBJ2-2
d_call: NA
v_call: TRBV6-6

cdr3_nt: TGTGCCAGCAGCCCGCGGGAGACCCAGTACTTC
cdr3_aa: CASSPRETQYF
clone_size: NA
j_call: TRBJ2-5
d_call: NA
v_call: TRBV6-1

cdr3_nt: TGCGCCAGCAGCTTGGGGCTAGCGGGAGATGAGCAGTTCTTC
cdr3_aa: CASSLGLAGDEQFF
clone_size: NA
j_call: TRBJ2-1
d_call: TRBD2
v_call: TRBV5-1

cdr3_nt: TGTGCCAGCAGTGTACAGGGTAACAGTTCACCCCTCCACTTT
cdr3_aa: CASSVQGNSSPLHF
clone_size: NA
j_call: TRBJ1-6
d_call: NA
v_call: TRBV2

cdr3_nt: TGTGCCAGCAGCCAAGGGACAGAGATTAATGAAAAACTGTTTTTT
cdr3_aa: CASSQGTEINEKLFF
clone_size: few
j_call: TRBJ1-4
d_call: TRBD1
v_call: TRBV13

cdr3_nt: TGTGCCAGAAGCCCGGCTACGGGGGTTGGAGATACGCAGTATTTT
cdr3_aa: CARSPATGVGDTQYF
clone_size: NA
j_call: TRBJ2-3
d_call: NA
v_call: TRBV5-3

cdr3_nt: TGTGCCAGCAGCTTAGGCAGGGCGACGGGGGAGCTGTTTTTT
cdr3_aa: CASSLGRATGELFF
clone_size: NA
j_call: TRBJ2-2
d_call: NA
v_call: TRBV11-3

cdr3_nt: TGTGCCAGCAGCTACACGGGGGTCGGCGGCTACACCTTC
cdr3_aa: CASSYTGVGGYTF
clone_size: NA
j_call: TRBJ1-2
d_call: NA
v_call: TRBV6-5

cdr3_nt: TGTGCCAGCAGCCCCCGTGTCCAGAACCACGAGCAGTACTTC
cdr3_aa: CASSPRVQNHEQYF
clone_size: few
j_call: TRBJ2-7
d_call: NA
v_call: TRBV7-8

cdr3_nt: TGTGCCAGCAGCCAAGGGACAATTTATGTAGAAAAACTGTTTTTT
cdr3_aa: CASSQGTIYVEKLFF
clone_size: NA
j_call: TRBJ1-4
d_call: NA
v_call: TRBV3-1/TRBV3-2

cdr3_nt: TGCAGTGCTAGAGTAGCTGGGGAGCAGTACTTC
cdr3_aa: CSARVAGEQYF
clone_size: NA
j_call: TRBJ2-7
d_call: NA
v_call: TRBV20-1

cdr3_nt: TGTGCCATCAAAGGTGAAGGGGGCTCCTATAATTCACCCCTCCACTTT
cdr3_aa: CAIKGEGGSYNSPLHF
clone_size: few
j_call: TRBJ1-6
d_call: NA
v_call: TRBV10-3

cdr3_nt: TGTGCCAGCAGCTTACAGGGACAGGGGGCGCAAGAGACCCAGTACTTC
cdr3_aa: CASSLQGQGAQETQYF
clone_size: NA
j_call: TRBJ2-5
d_call: TRBD1
v_call: TRBV7-9

cdr3_nt: TGTGCCAGCAGCGCCTCGAACGGGAAAGATATACAGTACTTC
cdr3_aa: CASSASNGKDIQYF
clone_size: NA
j_call: TRBJ2-5
d_call: NA
v_call: TRBV9

cdr3_nt: TGTGCCAGCAGCTTGCGTCGGGTTAATGAAAAACTGTTTTTT
cdr3_aa: CASSLRRVNEKLFF
clone_size: NA
j_call: TRBJ1-4
d_call: NA
v_call: TRBV5-6

cdr3_nt: TGTGCCAGTAGTATGACTAGCGACTCCTACAATGAGCAGTTCTTC
cdr3_aa: CASSMTSDSYNEQFF
clone_size: NA
j_call: TRBJ2-1
d_call: TRBD2
v_call: TRBV19

cdr3_nt: TGTGCCAGCAGTTTGCCCTTGGGCACGGGGAGTCAGCCCCAGCATTTT
cdr3_aa: CASSLPLGTGSQPQHF
clone_size: NA
j_call: TRBJ1-5
d_call: NA
v_call: TRBV28

cdr3_nt: TGTGCCAGCAGCGGACAGGGAGATACTGAAGCTTTCTTT
cdr3_aa: CASSGQGDTEAFF
clone_size: NA
j_call: TRBJ1-1
d_call: TRBD1
v_call: TRBV2

cdr3_nt: TGCGCCAGCAGCCAAGATCTCGAGAAATTCCCTGATTTCGGGGAGCTGTTTTTT
cdr3_aa: CASSQDLEKFPDFGELFF
clone_size: NA
j_call: TRBJ2-2
d_call: NA
v_call: TRBV4-3

cdr3_nt: TGTGCCAGCAGTTTACCCACCAGGGGCACTGAAGCTTTCTTT
cdr3_aa: CASSLPTRGTEAFF
clone_size: NA
j_call: TRBJ1-1
d_call: NA
v_call: TRBV28

cdr3_nt: TGCGCCAGCAGCGCAAGACAGGCGGGCACTGAAGCTTTCTTT
cdr3_aa: CASSARQAGTEAFF
clone_size: NA
j_call: TRBJ1-1
d_call: NA
v_call: TRBV5-1

cdr3_nt: TGTGCCTCCCGTTCCGGGAACGGAAACACCATATATTTT
cdr3_aa: CASRSGNGNTIYF
clone_size: NA
j_call: TRBJ1-3
d_call: NA
v_call: TRBV28

cdr3_nt: TGTGCCAGTAGTATTATGGGGGCTCCACGCCGGGACTATGGCTACACCTTC
cdr3_aa: CASSIMGAPRRDYGYTF
clone_size: NA
j_call: TRBJ1-2
d_call: NA
v_call: TRBV19

cdr3_nt: TGTGCCAGCAGTTGGGGTTTGCGGACAGGGGGCCTGGAGACCCAGTACTTC
cdr3_aa: CASSWGLRTGGLETQYF
clone_size: once
j_call: TRBJ2-5
d_call: TRBD1
v_call: TRBV27

cdr3_nt: TGTGCCAGCAGCTCGAGAGGGACACCTGGAAACACCATATATTTT
cdr3_aa: CASSSRGTPGNTIYF
clone_size: NA
j_call: TRBJ1-3
d_call: NA
v_call: TRBV5-6

cdr3_nt: TGTGCCAGTTTCTCGGGACAGGCTTTATATGGCTACACCTTC
cdr3_aa: CASFSGQALYGYTF
clone_size: NA
j_call: TRBJ1-2
d_call: TRBD1
v_call: TRBV28

cdr3_nt: TGTGCCAGCAGCTACCACAGGGGCTCCTACGAGCAGTACTTC
cdr3_aa: CASSYHRGSYEQYF
clone_size: NA
j_call: TRBJ2-7
d_call: TRBD1
v_call: TRBV11-3

cdr3_nt: TGTGCCAGCAGTTTTCGGACAGGGGGCAATTCACCCCTCCACTTT
cdr3_aa: CASSFRTGGNSPLHF
clone_size: NA
j_call: TRBJ1-6
d_call: TRBD1
v_call: TRBV27

cdr3_nt: TGTGCCAGCAGTCCAGCGGGACTAGCGGGAGGGCCCACCTACGAGCAGTACTTC
cdr3_aa: CASSPAGLAGGPTYEQYF
clone_size: NA
j_call: TRBJ2-7
d_call: TRBD2
v_call: TRBV28

cdr3_nt: TGTGCCAGCAGCCTAGAGACAGGGAAGGGCGAGCAGTACTTC
cdr3_aa: CASSLETGKGEQYF
clone_size: NA
j_call: TRBJ2-7
d_call: TRBD1
v_call: TRBV3-1/TRBV3-2

cdr3_nt: TGTGCCAGCACCGAAATTGGGACAGACGAAGCTTTCTTT
cdr3_aa: CASTEIGTDEAFF
clone_size: NA
j_call: TRBJ1-1
d_call: TRBD1
v_call: TRBV5-5

cdr3_nt: TGTGCCAGCAGTATACTCAATGAGCAGTTCTTC
cdr3_aa: CASSILNEQFF
clone_size: NA
j_call: TRBJ2-1
d_call: NA
v_call: TRBV6-5

cdr3_nt: TGTGCCAGTAGTATAGACCCCGACCAGGTCTTCATTGAAAAACTGTTTTTT
cdr3_aa: CASSIDPDQVFIEKLFF
clone_size: many
j_call: TRBJ1-4
d_call: NA
v_call: TRBV19

cdr3_nt: TGTGCCAGCAGCTTAACCGGTTACGAGCAGTACTTC
cdr3_aa: CASSLTGYEQYF
clone_size: NA
j_call: TRBJ2-7
d_call: NA
v_call: TRBV7-9

cdr3_nt: TGCAGCACCAGGACTAGCGCTAAAGAGACCCAGTACTTC
cdr3_aa: CSTRTSAKETQYF
clone_size: NA
j_call: TRBJ2-5
d_call: TRBD2
v_call: TRBV29-1

cdr3_nt: TGTGCCAGCAGCCATCAGAGACAGGGGGCAGTTGGAAACACCATATATTTT
cdr3_aa: CASSHQRQGAVGNTIYF
clone_size: few
j_call: TRBJ1-3
d_call: TRBD1
v_call: TRBV3-1/TRBV3-2